This T cell receptor (beta chain) was documented in a study of blood T cells in healthy people across ages. The study, taken as a whole, reports: Older age went with lower TCR beta diversity per million T cells, in a roughly linear way. The study found more naive CD4+ cells and higher diversity in long-lived than aged donors. Investigators viewed diversity estimates from one million T cells as underestimates, the study reported.

In regard to this clonotype: As yet, its antigen is unknown.

CDR3 length: 14 amino acids. Germline CDR1 and CDR2: SGHDN and FVKESK. Deletions cut 0 bases from V and 13 bases from J, with 16 bases between. Next came a second PCR, run for about 7 to 12 cycles, which used a sample-barcoded 5' primer along with a J-beta primer mix. A template-switch adaptor that had 12 random nucleotides put a tag on each cDNA molecule. TCRdb re-analysed the 5' RACE reads in MiXCR, keeping a single row per CDR3 protein. The table shows some 880,000 distinct CDR3 sequences, with 36% occurring only once. The specimen was blood. This chain connects TRBV14 to TRBJ2-1; the D gene is possibly TRBD2 (5 bases). This receptor was identified in a man between 18 and 29 years old in good health. CDR3 sequence: CASSQESSLGIQFF. The CDR3 bases are TGTGCCAGCAGCCAAGAGTCCTCACTAGGTATTCAGTTCTTC.